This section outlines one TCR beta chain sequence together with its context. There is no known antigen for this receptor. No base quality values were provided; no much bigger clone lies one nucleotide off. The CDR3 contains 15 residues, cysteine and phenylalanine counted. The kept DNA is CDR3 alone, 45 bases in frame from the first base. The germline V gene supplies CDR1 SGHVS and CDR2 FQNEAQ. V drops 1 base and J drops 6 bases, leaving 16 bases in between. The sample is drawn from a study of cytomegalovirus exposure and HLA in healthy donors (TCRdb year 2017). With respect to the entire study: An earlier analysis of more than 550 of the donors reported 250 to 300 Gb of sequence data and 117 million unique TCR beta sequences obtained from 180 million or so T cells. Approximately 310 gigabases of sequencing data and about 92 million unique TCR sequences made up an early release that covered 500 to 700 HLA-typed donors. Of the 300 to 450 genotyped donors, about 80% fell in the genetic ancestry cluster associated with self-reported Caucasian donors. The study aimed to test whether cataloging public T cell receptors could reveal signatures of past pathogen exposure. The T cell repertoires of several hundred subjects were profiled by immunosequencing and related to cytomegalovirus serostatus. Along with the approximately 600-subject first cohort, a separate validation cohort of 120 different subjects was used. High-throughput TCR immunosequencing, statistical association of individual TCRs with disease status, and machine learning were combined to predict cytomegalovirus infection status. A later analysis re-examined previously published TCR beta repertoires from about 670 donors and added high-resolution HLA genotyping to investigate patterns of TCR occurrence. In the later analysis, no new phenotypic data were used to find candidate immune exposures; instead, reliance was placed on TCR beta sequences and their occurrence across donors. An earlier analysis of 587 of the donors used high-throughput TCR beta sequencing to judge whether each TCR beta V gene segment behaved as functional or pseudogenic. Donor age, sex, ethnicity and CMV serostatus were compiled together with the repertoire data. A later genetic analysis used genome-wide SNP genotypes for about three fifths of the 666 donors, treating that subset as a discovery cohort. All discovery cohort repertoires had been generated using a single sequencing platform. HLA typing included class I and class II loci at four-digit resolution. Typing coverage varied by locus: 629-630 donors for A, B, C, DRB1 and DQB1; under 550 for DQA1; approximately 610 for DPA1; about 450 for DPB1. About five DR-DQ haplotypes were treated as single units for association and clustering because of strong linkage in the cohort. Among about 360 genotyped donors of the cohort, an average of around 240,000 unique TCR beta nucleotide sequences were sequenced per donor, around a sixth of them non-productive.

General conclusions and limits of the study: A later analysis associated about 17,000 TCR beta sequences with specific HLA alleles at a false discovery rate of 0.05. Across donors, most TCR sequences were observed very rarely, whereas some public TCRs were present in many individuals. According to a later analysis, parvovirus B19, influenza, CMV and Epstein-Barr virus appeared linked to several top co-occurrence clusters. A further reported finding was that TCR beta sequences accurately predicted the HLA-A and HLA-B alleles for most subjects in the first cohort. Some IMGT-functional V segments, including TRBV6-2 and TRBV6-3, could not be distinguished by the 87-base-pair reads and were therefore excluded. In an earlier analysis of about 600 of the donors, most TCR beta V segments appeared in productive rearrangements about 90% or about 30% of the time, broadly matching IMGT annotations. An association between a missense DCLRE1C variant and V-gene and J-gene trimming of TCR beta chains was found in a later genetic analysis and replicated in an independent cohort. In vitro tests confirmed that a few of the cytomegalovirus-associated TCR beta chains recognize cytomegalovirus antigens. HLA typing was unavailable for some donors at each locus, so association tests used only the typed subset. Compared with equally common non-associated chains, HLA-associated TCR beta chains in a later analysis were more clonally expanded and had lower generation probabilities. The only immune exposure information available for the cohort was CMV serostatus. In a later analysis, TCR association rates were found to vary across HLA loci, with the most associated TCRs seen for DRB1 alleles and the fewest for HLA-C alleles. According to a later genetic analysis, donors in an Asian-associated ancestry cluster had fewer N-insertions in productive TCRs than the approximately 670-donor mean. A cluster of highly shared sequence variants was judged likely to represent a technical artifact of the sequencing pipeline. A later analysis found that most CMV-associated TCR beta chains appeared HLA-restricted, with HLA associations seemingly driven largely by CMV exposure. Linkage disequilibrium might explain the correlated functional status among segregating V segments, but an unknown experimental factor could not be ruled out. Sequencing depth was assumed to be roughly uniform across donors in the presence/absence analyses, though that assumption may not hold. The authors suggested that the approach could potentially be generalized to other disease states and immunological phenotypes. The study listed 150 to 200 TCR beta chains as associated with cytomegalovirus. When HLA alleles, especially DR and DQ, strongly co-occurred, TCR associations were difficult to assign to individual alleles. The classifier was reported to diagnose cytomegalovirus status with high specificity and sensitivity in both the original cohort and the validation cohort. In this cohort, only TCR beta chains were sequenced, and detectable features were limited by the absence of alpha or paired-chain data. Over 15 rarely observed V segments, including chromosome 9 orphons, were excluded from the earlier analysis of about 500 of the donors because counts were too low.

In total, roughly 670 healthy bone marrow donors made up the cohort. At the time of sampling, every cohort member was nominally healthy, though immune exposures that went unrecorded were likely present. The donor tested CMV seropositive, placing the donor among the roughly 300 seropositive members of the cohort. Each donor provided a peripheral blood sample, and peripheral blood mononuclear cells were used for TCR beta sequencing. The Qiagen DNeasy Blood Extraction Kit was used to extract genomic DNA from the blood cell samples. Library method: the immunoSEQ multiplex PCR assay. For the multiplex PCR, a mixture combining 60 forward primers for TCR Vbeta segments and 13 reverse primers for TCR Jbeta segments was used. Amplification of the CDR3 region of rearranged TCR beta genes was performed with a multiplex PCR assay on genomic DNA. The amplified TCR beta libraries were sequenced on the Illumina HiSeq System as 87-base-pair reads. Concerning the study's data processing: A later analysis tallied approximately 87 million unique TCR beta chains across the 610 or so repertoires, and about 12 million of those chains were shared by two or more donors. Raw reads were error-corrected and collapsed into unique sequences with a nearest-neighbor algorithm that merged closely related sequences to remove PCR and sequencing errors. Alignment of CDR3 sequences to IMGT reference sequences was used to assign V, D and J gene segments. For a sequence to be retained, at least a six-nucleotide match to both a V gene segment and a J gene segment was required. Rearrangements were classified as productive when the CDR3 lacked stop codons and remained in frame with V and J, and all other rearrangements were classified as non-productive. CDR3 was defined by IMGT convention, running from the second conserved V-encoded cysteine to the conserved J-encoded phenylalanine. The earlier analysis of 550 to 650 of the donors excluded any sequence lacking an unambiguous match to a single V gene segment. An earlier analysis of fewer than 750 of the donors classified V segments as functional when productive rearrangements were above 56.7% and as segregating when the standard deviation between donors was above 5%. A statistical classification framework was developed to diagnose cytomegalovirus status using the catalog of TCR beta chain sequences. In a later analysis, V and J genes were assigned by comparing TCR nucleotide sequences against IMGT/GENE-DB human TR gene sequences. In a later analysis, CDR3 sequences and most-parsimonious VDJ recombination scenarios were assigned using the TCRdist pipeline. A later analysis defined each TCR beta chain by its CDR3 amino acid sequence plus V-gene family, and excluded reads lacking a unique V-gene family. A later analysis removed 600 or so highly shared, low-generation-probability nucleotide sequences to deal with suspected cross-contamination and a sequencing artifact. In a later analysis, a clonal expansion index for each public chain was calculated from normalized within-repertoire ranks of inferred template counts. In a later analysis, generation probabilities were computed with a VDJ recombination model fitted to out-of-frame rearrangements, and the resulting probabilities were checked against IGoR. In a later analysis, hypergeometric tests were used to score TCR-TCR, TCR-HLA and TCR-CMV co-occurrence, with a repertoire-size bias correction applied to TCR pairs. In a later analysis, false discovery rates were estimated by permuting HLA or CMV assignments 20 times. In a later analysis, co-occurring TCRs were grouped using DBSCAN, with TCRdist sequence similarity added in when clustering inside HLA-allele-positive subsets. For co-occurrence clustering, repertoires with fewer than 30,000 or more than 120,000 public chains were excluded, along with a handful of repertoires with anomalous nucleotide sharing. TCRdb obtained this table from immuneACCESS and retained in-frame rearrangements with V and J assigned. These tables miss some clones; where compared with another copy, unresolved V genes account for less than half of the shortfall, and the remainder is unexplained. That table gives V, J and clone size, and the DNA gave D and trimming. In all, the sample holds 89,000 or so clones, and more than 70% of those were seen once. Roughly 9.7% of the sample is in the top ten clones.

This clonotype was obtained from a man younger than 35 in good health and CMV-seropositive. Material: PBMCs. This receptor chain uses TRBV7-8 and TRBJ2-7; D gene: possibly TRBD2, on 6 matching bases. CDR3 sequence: CASSLGELAISEQYF. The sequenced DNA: TGTGCCAGCAGCTTAGGTGAACTAGCCATCAGCGAGCAGTACTTC.